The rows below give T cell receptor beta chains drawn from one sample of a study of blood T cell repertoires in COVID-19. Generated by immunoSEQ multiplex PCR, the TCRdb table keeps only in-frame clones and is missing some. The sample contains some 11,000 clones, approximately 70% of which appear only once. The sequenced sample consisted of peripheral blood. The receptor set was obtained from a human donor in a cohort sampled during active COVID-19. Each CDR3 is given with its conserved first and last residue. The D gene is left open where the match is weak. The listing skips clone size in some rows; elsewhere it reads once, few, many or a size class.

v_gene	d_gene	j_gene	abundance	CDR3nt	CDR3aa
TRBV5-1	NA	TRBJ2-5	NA	TGCGCCAGCAGCCGCGACGGGTACCAAGAGACCCAGTACTTC	CASSRDGYQETQYF
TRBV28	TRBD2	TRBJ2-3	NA	TGTGCCAGCAGTGCCAGCACTAGCGGGGGGTGGGGTACGCAGTATTTT	CASSASTSGGWGTQYF
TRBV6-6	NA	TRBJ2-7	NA	TGTGCCAGCAGGGGAGCTATTGGGGGGGCGCCCTACGAGCAGTACTTC	CASRGAIGGAPYEQYF
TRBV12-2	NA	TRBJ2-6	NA	TGTGCAAGTCGCTCCGGGACTAGTCGGGCTGGGGCCAACGTCCTGACTTTC	CASRSGTSRAGANVLTF
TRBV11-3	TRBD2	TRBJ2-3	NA	TGTGCCAGCAGCTTAGGGTTAGCGGGGGGGCCAGATACGCAGTATTTT	CASSLGLAGGPDTQYF
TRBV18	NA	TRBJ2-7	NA	TGTGCCAGCTCACCTCTCGCGAGCTCCTACGAGCAGTACTTC	CASSPLASSYEQYF
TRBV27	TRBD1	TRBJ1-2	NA	TGTGCCAGCAGCCCTAGGGACAGGGCCACCTATGGCTACACCTTC	CASSPRDRATYGYTF
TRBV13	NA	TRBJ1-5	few	TGTGCCAGCAGCTTTCGGACAGCCCACAATCAGCCCCAGCATTTT	CASSFRTAHNQPQHF
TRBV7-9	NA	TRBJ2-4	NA	TGTGCCAGCAGCAAACAGGGAATAGCCAAAAACATTCAGTACTTC	CASSKQGIAKNIQYF
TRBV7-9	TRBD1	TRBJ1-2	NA	TGTACCAGCAGCGCTCGGACAGGGGAGAACTATGGCTACACCTTC	CTSSARTGENYGYTF
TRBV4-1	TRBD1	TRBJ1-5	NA	TGCGCCAGCAGCACCCGGACAGGGGCCTTGGGAAGCAATCAGCCCCAGCATTTT	CASSTRTGALGSNQPQHF
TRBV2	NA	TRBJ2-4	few	TGTGCCACGGGACTAGCCAAAAACATTCAGTACTTC	CATGLAKNIQYF
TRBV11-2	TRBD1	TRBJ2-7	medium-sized	TGTGCCAGCAGCTCTCAGGGGACAGGAGCCTCCTACGAGCAGTACTTC	CASSSQGTGASYEQYF
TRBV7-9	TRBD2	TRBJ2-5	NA	TGTGCCAGCAGCGCGACTAGCGGCGCCAATTACCAAGAGACCCAGTACTTC	CASSATSGANYQETQYF
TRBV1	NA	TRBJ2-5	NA	TGCACCAGCAGCAAGAGGACTAGTCAAGAGACCCAGTACTTC	CTSSKRTSQETQYF
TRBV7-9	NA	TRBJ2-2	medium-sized	TGTGCCAGCAGCTACCCCAGGGTGCACGCGAACACCGGGGAGCTGTTTTTT	CASSYPRVHANTGELFF
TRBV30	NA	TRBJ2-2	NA	TGTGCCTGGAGTGGATCGGGTCGGGAGCTGTTTTTT	CAWSGSGRELFF
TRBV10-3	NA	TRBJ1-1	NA	TGTGCCATCAGTGGTGCGACAGCGAACACTGAAGCTTTCTTT	CAISGATANTEAFF
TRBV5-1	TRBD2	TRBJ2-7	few	TGCGCCAGCAGCCCGACTAGCGGGAGGGTGTACGAGCAGTACTTC	CASSPTSGRVYEQYF
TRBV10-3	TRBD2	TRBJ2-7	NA	TGTGCCATCAGTGTGACTAGCGGGGATTACGAGCAGTACTTC	CAISVTSGDYEQYF
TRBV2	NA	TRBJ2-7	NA	TGTGCCAGCAGTGACGCGGGGCCGATCTACGAGCAGTACTTC	CASSDAGPIYEQYF
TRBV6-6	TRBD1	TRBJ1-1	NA	TGTGCCAGCACCGAGACGACAGGGCGCAACACTGAAGCTTTCTTT	CASTETTGRNTEAFF
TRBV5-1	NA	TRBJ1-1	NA	TGCGCCAGCAGCTTGGTCTCAGGGCCGAACACTGAAGCTTTCTTT	CASSLVSGPNTEAFF
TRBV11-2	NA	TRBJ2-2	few	TGTGCCAGCAGCTTAGGAGGGTATCCGAACACCGGGGAGCTGTTTTTT	CASSLGGYPNTGELFF
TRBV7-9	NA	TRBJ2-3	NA	TGTGCCAGCAGCTTGGGGGGGGCCTCTAGCACAGATACGCAGTATTTT	CASSLGGASSTDTQYF
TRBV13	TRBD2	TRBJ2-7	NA	TGTGCCAGCAGCGCCCCGGGACTAGCGGGAGGGGGATCCTACGAGCAGTACTTC	CASSAPGLAGGGSYEQYF
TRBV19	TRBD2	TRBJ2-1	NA	TGTGCCAGTAAGGGGACTAGCGGGAGCCCCTACAATGAGCAGTTCTTC	CASKGTSGSPYNEQFF
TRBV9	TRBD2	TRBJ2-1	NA	TGTGCCAGCAGCGTAGGACACTGGGCTTTGCGGACTAGCGGGAGTTCTTACAATGAGCAGTTCTTC	CASSVGHWALRTSGSSYNEQFF
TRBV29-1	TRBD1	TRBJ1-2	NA	TGCAGCGTTGAGGACAGGGGAAAATATGGCTACACCTTC	CSVEDRGKYGYTF
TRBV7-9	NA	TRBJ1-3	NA	TGTGCCAGCAGCTTAGCAGGGGCCCCCTCTGGAAACACCATATATTTT	CASSLAGAPSGNTIYF
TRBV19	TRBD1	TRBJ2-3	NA	TGTGCCAGTAGTCCCCGGACAGGGGGCAGGACAGATACGCAGTATTTT	CASSPRTGGRTDTQYF
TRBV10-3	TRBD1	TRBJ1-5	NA	TGTGCCATCAGTGAGCCCGGACAGGGGGGTAAGCCCCAGCATTTT	CAISEPGQGGKPQHF
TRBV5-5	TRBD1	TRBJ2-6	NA	TGTGCCAGCAGCTTGGACAGGGGGCGGGGTGTGGTGAGTGGGGCCAACGTCCTGACTTTC	CASSLDRGRGVVSGANVLTF
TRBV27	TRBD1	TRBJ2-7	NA	TGTGCCAGCAGTACCGGGACAGGCCCCTACGAGCAGTACTTC	CASSTGTGPYEQYF
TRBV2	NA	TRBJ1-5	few	TGTGCCAGCAGTGAATCGGGGGGCCATCAGCCCCAGCATTTT	CASSESGGHQPQHF
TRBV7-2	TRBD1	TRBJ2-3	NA	TGTGCCAGCAGTCGCCGGGACAGAATTTCGGATACGCAGTATTTT	CASSRRDRISDTQYF
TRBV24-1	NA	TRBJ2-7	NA	TGTGCCACCAGTGATCCGACAGGCCGAACGGACGAGCAGTACTTC	CATSDPTGRTDEQYF
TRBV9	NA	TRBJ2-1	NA	TGTGCCAGCAGCGCCCGGAGGAGCTCCTACAATGAGCAGTTCTTC	CASSARRSSYNEQFF
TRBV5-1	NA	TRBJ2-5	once	TGCGCCAGCAGACGGGCGGGGGCCCCCTTAGAGACCCAGTACTTC	CASRRAGAPLETQYF
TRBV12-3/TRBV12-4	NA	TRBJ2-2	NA	TGTGCCAGCTGGGGGCCCGGGGAGCTGTTTTTT	CASWGPGELFF
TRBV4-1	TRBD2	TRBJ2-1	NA	TGCGCCAGCAGCCGAGAGACTAGCGGGAATTACAATGAGCAGTTCTTC	CASSRETSGNYNEQFF
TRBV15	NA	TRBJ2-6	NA	TGTGCCACCAGCAGAGATTTGGCGGGGGCTACTGGGGCCAACGTCCTGACTTTC	CATSRDLAGATGANVLTF
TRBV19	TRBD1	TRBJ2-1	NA	TGTGCCAGTAGTATAAGGACAGGGGACTCGAATGAGCAGTTCTTC	CASSIRTGDSNEQFF
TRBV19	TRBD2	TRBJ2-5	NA	TGTGCCAGTAGTATAGTGGGACTAGCGGGAAGATCGGAGACCCAGTACTTC	CASSIVGLAGRSETQYF
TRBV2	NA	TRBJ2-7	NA	TGTGCCAGCCAGACCGGGAGATCCTACGAGCAGTACTTC	CASQTGRSYEQYF
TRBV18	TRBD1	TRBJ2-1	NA	TGTGCCAGCTCACCACGACAGGGTGATGAGCAGTTCTTC	CASSPRQGDEQFF
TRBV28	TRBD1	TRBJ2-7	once	TGTGCCAGCAGTTGGCCCGAGGGGGCATACGAGCAGTACTTC	CASSWPEGAYEQYF
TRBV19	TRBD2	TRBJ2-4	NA	TGTGCCAGTAGTAACCCGGGGGGTAAAGTGGGAAACATTCAGTACTTC	CASSNPGGKVGNIQYF
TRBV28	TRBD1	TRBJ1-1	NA	TGTGCCAGCAGCCGTCGCCTGACAGGGTGGCTGAACACTGAAGCTTTCTTT	CASSRRLTGWLNTEAFF
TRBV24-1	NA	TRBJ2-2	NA	TGTGCCACCAGTGATTTGCAAGGGAGGCCGAACACCGGGGAGCTGTTTTTT	CATSDLQGRPNTGELFF
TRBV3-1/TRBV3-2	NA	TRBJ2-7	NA	TGTGCCAGCAGCCAAGATCTGAGGGAGCAGTACTTC	CASSQDLREQYF
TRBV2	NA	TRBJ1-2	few	TGTGCCAGCAGGGGTAGGGGCCCGCGGGGCTACACCTTC	CASRGRGPRGYTF